The clone carrying this T cell receptor (beta chain) was detected only a few times. Its antigen is undetermined. This entry comes from a study of CD8 T cells in ankylosing spondylitis. Study-level results: In ankylosing spondylitis blood, a motif of fewer than 10 highly homologous TCR beta variants appeared characteristic. A subset of motif variants has previously been described in the synovial fluid and blood of reactive arthritis.

V was pared by 1 base and J by 0 bases, with 12 bases between. This CDR3 is built from 17 residues. For TCR beta, libraries came from quantitative 5'-RACE with molecular barcodes. MiXCR, run by TCRdb on the 5' RACE reads, gives a single entry per CDR3 protein. The data contain approximately 340,000 distinct CDR3 sequences, roughly 15% of them singletons. This clonotype was obtained from a male donor with ankylosing spondylitis or in good health (not recorded which). Sequencing was performed on blood, either unsorted or a sorted T cell fraction (not recorded which). The chain is built from TRBV12-3 or TRBV12-4 and TRBJ1-4, with D hard to call. CDR3 nucleotides: TGTGCCAGCAGTTTAGTTGTGGCAGCCGCAACTAATGAAAAACTGTTTTTT. Its protein is CASSLVVAAATNEKLFF.